The T cell receptor (beta chain) described here comes from a study of radiation and T cells in renal cell carcinoma. Study results and limitations: In blood, top tumor clones expanded by 2 weeks, shrinking by 4. No pretreatment tumor biopsies were available for baseline clonotypes.

Noted time point: baseline pretreatment blood. As to treatment: 15 Gy SBRT to primary tumor, nephrectomy 4 weeks later. Blood was sampled at baseline, 2 weeks and 4 weeks after SBRT. Worth noting for this clone: Its antigen is as yet unknown.

Repertoires were generated with immunoSEQ multiplex PCR, while TCRdb's copy carries only in-frame clones and drops some. The sample includes about 150,000 clones, 88% seen only once; the top ten take 3.5% to 5%. CDR1 is SGHDT, CDR2 YYEEEE, per germline. The CDR3 consists of 17 residues. V shed 0 bases, J shed 5 bases, and the junction held 12 bases outside the gene matches. The material sequenced was blood, taken from a patient whose treatment included radiotherapy and nephrectomy. The chain links TRBV5-6 to TRBJ2-5, with 8 bases identical to TRBD1. This receptor was taken from a woman in her 70s with renal cell carcinoma. The DNA of the CDR3 is TGTGCCAGCAGCTTGGCCAAGATGGCAGGGGGCTGGGAGACCCAGTACTTC. It is translated as CASSLAKMAGGWETQYF.